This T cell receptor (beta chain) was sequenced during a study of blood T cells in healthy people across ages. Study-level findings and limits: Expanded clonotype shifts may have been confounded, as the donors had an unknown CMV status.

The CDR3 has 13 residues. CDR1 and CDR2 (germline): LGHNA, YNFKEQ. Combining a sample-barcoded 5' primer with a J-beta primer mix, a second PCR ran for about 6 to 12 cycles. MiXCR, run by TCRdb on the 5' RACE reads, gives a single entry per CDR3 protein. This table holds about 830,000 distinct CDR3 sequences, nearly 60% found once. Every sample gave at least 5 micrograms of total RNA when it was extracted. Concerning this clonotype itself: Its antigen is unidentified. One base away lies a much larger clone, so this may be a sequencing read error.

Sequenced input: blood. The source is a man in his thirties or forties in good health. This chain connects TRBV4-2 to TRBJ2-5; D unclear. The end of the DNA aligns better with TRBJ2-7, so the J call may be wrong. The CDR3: CASSQDADYEQYF. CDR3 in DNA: TGTGCCAGCAGCCAAGATGCGGATTACGAGCAGTACTTC.